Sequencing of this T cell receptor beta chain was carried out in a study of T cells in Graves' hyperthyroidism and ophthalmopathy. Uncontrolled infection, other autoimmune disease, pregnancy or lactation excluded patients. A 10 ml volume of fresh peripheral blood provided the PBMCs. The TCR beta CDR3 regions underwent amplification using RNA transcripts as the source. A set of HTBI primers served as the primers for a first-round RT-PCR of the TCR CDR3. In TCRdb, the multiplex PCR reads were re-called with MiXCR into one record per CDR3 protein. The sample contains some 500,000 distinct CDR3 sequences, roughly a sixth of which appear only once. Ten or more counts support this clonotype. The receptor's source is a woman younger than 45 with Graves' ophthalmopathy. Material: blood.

The CDR3 protein is CASSSSRRATSTDTQYF. The CDR3 bases are TGTGCCAGCAGCTCCAGTAGGCGGGCAACTAGCACAGATACGCAGTATTTT. The V gene is TRBV7-9, the J gene TRBJ2-3, with D perhaps matching TRBD2 (5 bases). V gave up 4 bases and J gave up 0 bases, with 17 bases separating them. The V gene's germline CDR1 is SEHNR and CDR2 FQNEAQ (reference sequence). The CDR3 contains 17 residues. Full variable domain (missing parts from reference TRBV7-9 and TRBJ2-3): DTGVSQNPRHKITKRGQNVTFRCDPISEHNRLYWYRQTLGQGPEFLTYFQNEAQLEKSRLLSDRFSAERPKGSFSTLEIQRTEQGDSAMYLCASSSSRRATSTDTQYFGPGTRLTVL.